The present TCR beta chain was sequenced within a study of blood T cells in healthy people across ages. Findings and limits, study-wide: The percentage of naive T cells correlated strongly with TCR beta diversity.

Donors were healthy Caucasian individuals from Russia aged roughly 6 to 95. The CDR3 has 16 residues. Germline assignment: CDR1 SGHRS and CDR2 YFSETQ. Unmatched junction bases numbered 9, after V lost 4 bases and J lost 4 bases. A second PCR of about 6 to 11 cycles used a sample-barcoded 5' primer and a J-beta primer mix. Every single cDNA molecule received a tag from a template-switch adaptor with 12 random nucleotides. TCRdb reprocessed the 5' RACE reads with MiXCR, giving one entry per CDR3 protein. This repertoire shows 800,000 to 1,000,000 distinct CDR3 sequences, about 48% found once; its top ten account for 13%. This clonotype was counted only a few times. Its antigen is as yet unknown.

The receptor's source is a man in his thirties or forties in good health. Input material: blood. The genes are TRBV5-1 and TRBJ2-3; 10 nucleotides agree with TRBD1. CDR3 DNA sequence: TGCGCCAGCAGCAGGAGAGGACAGGGGGAAGCAGATACGCAGTATTTT. This gives the protein CASSRRGQGEADTQYF.